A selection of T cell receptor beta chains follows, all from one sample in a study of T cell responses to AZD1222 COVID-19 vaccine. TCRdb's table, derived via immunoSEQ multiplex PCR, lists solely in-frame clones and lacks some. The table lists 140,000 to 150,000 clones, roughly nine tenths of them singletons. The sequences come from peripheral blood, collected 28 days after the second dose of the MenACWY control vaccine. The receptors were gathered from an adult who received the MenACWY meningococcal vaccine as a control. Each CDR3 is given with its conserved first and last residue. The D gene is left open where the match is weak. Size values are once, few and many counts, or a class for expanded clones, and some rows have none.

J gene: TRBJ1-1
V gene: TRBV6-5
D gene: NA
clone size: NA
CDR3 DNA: TGTGCCAGCAGCCTCAGTTTCGGAGGGAGCACTGAAGCTTTCTTT
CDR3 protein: CASSLSFGGSTEAFF

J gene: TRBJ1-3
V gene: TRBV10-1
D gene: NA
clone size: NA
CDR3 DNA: TGCGCCAGCAGTGGAACCGGGCCCTCTGGAAACACCATATATTTT
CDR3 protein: CASSGTGPSGNTIYF

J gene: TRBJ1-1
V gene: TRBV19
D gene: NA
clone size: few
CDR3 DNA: TGTGCCAGTAGCCCCTCCGCTGCCCTGAACACTGAAGCTTTCTTT
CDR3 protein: CASSPSAALNTEAFF

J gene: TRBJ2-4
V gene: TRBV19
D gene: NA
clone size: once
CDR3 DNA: TGTGCCAGTAGTATCGGTTCTGGGACGTCGGGCTCTCGGGACATTCAGTACTTC
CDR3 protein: CASSIGSGTSGSRDIQYF

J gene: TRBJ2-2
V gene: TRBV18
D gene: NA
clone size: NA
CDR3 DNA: TGTGCCAGCTCAGGGGCCCTGAACGGGGAGCTGTTTTTT
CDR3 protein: CASSGALNGELFF

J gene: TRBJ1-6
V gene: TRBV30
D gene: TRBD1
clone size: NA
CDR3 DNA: TGTGCCGGGGACAGGGGACCAGATTCACCCCTCCACTTT
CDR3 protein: CAGDRGPDSPLHF

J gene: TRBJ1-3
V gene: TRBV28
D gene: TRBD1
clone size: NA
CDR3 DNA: TGTGCCAGCAGTGGGGGACAGGGCGTAACTGGAAACACCATATATTTT
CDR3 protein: CASSGGQGVTGNTIYF

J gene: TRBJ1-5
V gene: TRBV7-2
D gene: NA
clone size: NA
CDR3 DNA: TGTGCCAGCAGCTCGACAGGCCATAGCAATCAGCCCCAGCATTTT
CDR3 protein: CASSSTGHSNQPQHF

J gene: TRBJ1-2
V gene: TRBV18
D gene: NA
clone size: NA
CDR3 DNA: TGTGCCAGCTCACGACTACAGGGTGCTCGGAACTATGGCTACACCTTC
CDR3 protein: CASSRLQGARNYGYTF

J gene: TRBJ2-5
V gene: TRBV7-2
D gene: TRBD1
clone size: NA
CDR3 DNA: TGTGCCAGCAGCCCTTACGGACAGGCAGAGACCCAGTACTTC
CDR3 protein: CASSPYGQAETQYF

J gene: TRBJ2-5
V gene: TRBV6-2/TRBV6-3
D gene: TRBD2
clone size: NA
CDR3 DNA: TGTGCCAGCAGTTACTCTTCTAGCGGGAATGCGACCCAGTACTTC
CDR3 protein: CASSYSSSGNATQYF

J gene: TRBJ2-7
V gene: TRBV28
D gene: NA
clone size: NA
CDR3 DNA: TGTGCCAGCAGGACACCGGCCTCTTCCTACGAGCAGTACTTC
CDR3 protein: CASRTPASSYEQYF

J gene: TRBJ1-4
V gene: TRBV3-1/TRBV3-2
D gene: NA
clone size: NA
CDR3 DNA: TGTGCCAGCTCCGCCTATGGCACAACTAATGAAAAACTGTTTTTT
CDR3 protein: CASSAYGTTNEKLFF

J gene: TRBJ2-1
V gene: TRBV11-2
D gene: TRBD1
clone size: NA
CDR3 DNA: TGTGCCAGCAGCTTAGATGGGACAGGGATCAATGAGCAGTTCTTC
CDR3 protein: CASSLDGTGINEQFF

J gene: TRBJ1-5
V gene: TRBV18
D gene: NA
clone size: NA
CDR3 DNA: TGTGCCAGCTCACCACAGGGGGGAGATCAGCCCCAGCATTTT
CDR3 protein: CASSPQGGDQPQHF

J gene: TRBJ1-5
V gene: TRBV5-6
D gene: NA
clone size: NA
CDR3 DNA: TGTGCCAGCAGCGCGGGACCGAGCAATCAGCCCCAGCATTTT
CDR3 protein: CASSAGPSNQPQHF

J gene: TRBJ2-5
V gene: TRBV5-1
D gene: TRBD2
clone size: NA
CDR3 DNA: TGCGCCAGCAGCTTGGCACTAGCGGGAGGGCTTGTGGAGACCCAGTACTTC
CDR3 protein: CASSLALAGGLVETQYF

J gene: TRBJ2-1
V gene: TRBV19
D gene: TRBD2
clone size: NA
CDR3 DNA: TGTGCCAGTAGGGGGGCCGGGACTAGCGGGACGAATGAGCAGTTCTTC
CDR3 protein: CASRGAGTSGTNEQFF

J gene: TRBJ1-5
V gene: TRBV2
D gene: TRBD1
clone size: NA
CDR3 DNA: TGTGCCAGCAGGGGGACAGGGGACCCTCAGCCCCAGCATTTT
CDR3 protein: CASRGTGDPQPQHF

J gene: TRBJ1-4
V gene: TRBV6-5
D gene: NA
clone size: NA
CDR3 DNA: TGTGCCAGCAGTTATCAGCAGGGGATTAATGAAAAACTGTTTTTT
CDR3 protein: CASSYQQGINEKLFF

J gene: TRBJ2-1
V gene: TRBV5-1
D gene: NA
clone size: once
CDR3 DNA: TGCGCCAGCAGCTTGACGGCGGGAAGCTACAATGAGCAGTTCTTC
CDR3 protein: CASSLTAGSYNEQFF

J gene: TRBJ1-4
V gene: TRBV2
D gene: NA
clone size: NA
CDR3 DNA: TGTGCCAGCAGTGGTTGGGAAGGGGGTGAAAAACTGTTTTTT
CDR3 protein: CASSGWEGGEKLFF

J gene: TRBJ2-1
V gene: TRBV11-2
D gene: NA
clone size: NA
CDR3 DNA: TGTGCCAGCAGGTTGTATGGCAACAATGAGCAGTTCTTC
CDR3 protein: CASRLYGNNEQFF

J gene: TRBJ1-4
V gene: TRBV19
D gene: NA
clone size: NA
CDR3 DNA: TGTGCCAGTAGTATAGGAACAGGGAGACGCGAAAAACTGTTTTTT
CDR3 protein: CASSIGTGRREKLFF

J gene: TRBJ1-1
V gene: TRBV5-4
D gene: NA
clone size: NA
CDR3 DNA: TGTGCCAGCAGCTTGGACAGGCCCGGGACTGAAGCTTTCTTT
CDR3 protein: CASSLDRPGTEAFF

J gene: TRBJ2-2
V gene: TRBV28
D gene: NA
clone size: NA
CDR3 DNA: TGTGCCAGCGGCCCGACGGGGCGGGGCACCGGGGAGCTGTTTTTT
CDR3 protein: CASGPTGRGTGELFF

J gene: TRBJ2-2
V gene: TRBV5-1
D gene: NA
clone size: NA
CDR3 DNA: TGCGCCAGCCACGTCGGAGGGGGCGATCCTAGTGGGCTGTTTTTT
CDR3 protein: CASHVGGGDPSGLFF

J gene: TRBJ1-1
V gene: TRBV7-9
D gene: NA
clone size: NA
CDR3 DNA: TGTGCCAGCACTTGGGGCGCCGCCACTGAAGCTTTCTTT
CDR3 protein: CASTWGAATEAFF

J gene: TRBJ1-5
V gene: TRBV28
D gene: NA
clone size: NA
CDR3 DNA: TGTGCCAGCAGTTGGGGGGATCAGCCCCAGCATTTT
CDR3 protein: CASSWGDQPQHF

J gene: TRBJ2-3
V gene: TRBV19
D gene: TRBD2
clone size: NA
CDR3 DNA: TGTGCCAGTAGCGGGACTAGCGGAGGCACAGATACGCAGTATTTT
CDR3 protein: CASSGTSGGTDTQYF

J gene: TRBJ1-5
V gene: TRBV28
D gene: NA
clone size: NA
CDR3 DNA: TGTGCCAGCAGGGACCGTAGCAATCAGCCCCAGCATTTT
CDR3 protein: CASRDRSNQPQHF

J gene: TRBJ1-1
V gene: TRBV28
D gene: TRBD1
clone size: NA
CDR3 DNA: TGTGCCAGCAGTGCCCCGGGACAGGGAAGCACTGAAGCTTTCTTT
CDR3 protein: CASSAPGQGSTEAFF

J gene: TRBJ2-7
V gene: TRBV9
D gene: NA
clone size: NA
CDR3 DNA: TGTGCCAGCAGCGTAGGGCAGGGACCGCACGAGCAGTACTTC
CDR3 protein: CASSVGQGPHEQYF

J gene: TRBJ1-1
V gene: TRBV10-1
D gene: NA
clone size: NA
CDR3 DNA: TGCGCCAGCAGTAGCGGAGGGAGGGAGGGAGCTTTCTTT
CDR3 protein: CASSSGGREGAFF

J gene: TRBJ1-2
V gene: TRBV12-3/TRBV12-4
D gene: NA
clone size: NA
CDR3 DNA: TGTGCCACCCGCAACAGCCCCTTAGATGGCTACACCTTC
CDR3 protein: CATRNSPLDGYTF

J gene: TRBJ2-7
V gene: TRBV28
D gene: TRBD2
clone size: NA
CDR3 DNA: TGTGCCAGCAGTCTAGCGGGAGGGAGCTCCTACGAGCAGTACTTC
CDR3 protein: CASSLAGGSSYEQYF

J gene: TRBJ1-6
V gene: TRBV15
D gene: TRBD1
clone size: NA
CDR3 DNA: TGTGCCACCAGCAGAGGAACAGGGGAAAATTCACCCCTCCACTTT
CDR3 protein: CATSRGTGENSPLHF

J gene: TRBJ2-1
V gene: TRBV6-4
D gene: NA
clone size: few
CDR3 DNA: TGTGCCAGCAGTAAAGGGCAGGAGCTTATCAATGAGCAGTTCTTC
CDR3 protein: CASSKGQELINEQFF

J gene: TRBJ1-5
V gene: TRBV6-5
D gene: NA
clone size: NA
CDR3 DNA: TGTGCCAGCAGTTACTCCGCGGGGGGAAATCAGCCCCAGCATTTT
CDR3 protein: CASSYSAGGNQPQHF

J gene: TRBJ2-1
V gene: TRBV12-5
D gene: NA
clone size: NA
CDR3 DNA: TGTGCTAGTGTACTGGGGTCCTACAATGAGCAGTTCTTC
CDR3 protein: CASVLGSYNEQFF

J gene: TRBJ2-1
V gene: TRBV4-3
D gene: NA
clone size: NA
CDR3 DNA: TGCGCCAGCAGCCAAGAGCCCCTGGGCTTTAGCGTCGAGCAGTTCTTC
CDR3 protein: CASSQEPLGFSVEQFF

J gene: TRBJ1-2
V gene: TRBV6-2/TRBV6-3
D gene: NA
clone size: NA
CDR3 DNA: TGTGCCAGCAGTTACTCGGGGGATGGCTACACCTTC
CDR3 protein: CASSYSGDGYTF

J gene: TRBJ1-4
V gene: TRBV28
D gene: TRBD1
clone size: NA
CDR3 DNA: TGTGCCAGCAGTTTATCGGGACAGGGGGATGAAAAACTGTTTTTT
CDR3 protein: CASSLSGQGDEKLFF

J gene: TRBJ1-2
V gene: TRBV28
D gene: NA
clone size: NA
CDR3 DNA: TGTGCCAGCAGTTTAGGGGTCAACTATGGCTACACCTTC
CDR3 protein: CASSLGVNYGYTF

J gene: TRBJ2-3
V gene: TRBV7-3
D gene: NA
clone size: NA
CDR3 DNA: TGTGCCAGCAGCCCGACTAGTCCAGATACGCAGTATTTT
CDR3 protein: CASSPTSPDTQYF

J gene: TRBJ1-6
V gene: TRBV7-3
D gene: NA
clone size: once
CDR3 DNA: TGTGCCAGCAGCCCACGGGGCCGGGAACATAATTCACCCCTCCACTTT
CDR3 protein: CASSPRGREHNSPLHF

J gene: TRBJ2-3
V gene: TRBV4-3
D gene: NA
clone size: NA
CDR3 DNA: TGCGCCAGCAGCCAAGACGCCCGACAGACCCTTAGCACAGATACGCAGTGTTTT
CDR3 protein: CASSQDARQTLSTDTQCF

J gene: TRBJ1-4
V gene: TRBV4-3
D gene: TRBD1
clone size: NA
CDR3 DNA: TGCGCCAGCAGCCAGGAAACAGGGGTAACTAATGAAAAACTGTTTTTT
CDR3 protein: CASSQETGVTNEKLFF

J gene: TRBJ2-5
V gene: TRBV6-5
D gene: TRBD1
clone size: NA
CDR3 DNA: TGTGCCAGCAGTTACGGGACAGGTACGCGGGAGACCCAGTACTTC
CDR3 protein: CASSYGTGTRETQYF

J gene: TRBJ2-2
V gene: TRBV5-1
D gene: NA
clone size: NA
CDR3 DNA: TGCGCCAGCAGCTTGGTTCTGAACACCGGGGAGCTGTTTTTT
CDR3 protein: CASSLVLNTGELFF